This T cell receptor beta chain was documented in a study of shared clonotypes between healthy human individuals. Trimming cost V 1 base and J 5 bases, with 6 bases left between them. CDR1 SGHVS and CDR2 FQNEAQ come from the germline V gene. CDR3 size: 13 residues. Turning to this clone: Its target is not known. Different DNA sequences within this sample yield the same CDR3.

Per the study methods: ImmunoSEQ output held junction-only sequences without quality scores, so filtering differed. Data came from immunoSEQ multiplex PCR; TCRdb stores just in-frame clones and leaves some out. The V and J calls and clone size were taken over from that table, and D and trimming were inferred from the DNA. Found here are around 430,000 clones, roughly three quarters of them singletons; the top ten hold about 13%. Study-wide points: Among donors, sharing of clonotypes was expected to be affected by sequencing depth.

Healthy HIV-negative adults with no recent acute infections or vaccinations were recruited as donors. This chain joins TRBV7-8 and TRBJ1-5; D remains ambiguous. Material: PBMCs. This receptor was taken from a middle-aged woman in good health. Some clones in this sample may be carry-over from other donors' samples. The CDR3 region has the DNA TGTGCCAGCAGCTTAGAGCGGGATCAGCCCCAGCATTTT. It is translated as CASSLERDQPQHF.